The clone carrying this T cell receptor beta chain came up a few times. The target antigen is unknown. Sequencing used immunoSEQ multiplex PCR; TCRdb keeps in-frame clones, though not all of them. In the table there are approximately 150,000 clones, roughly 90% of which are singletons. This record belongs to a study of T cell responses to AZD1222 COVID-19 vaccine. Overall study results and limits: There were repertoire samples only from the period after the peak T cell response.

The CDR3 spans 11 residues. With 4 bases removed from V and 6 bases from J, the gap between germline ends came to 7 bases. CDR1 is WNHNN, CDR2 SYGVQD, per germline (reference sequence). The sequencing here drew on peripheral blood, taken on day 0 of AZD1222 vaccination. V usage is TRBV10-1 and J usage is TRBJ2-7; D tentatively reads TRBD1 or TRBD2 (5 bases each). The sequence was collected from an adult in good health. This CDR3 reads CASSVGVEQYF. CDR3 coding DNA: TGCGCCAGCAGTGTGGGGGTCGAGCAGTACTTC.